This T cell receptor (beta chain) is drawn from a study of control samples from healthy donors and cancer patients. Unmatched junction bases numbered 4, after V lost 0 bases and J lost 7 bases. CDR1 is SEHNR, CDR2 FQNEAQ, per germline (reference sequence). CDR3 length equals 14 residues. The protocol was immunoSEQ multiplex PCR, while the TCRdb copy is restricted to in-frame clones and leaves out a portion. The profile shows 150,000 to 200,000 clones, approximately 86% of them singletons. This clone appeared many times. The chain couples TRBV7-9 to TRBJ1-2; 8 bases are a match to TRBD1. This receptor was obtained from a woman aged 30 to 39 in good health. Sequencing was carried out using blood. The DNA for the CDR3 is TGTGCCAGCAGCTTAGCGGGGACAGGCGGTGGCTACACCTTC. Its translation is CASSLAGTGGGYTF.